These 25 T cell receptor beta chains originate from one sample sequenced in a study of blood T cell repertoires in COVID-19. Here immunoSEQ multiplex PCR was the method, and the copy in TCRdb shows in-frame clones only, minus some. Among some 150,000 clones listed, approximately 82% were seen once. The sample comprised peripheral blood. The receptors originated from a woman in her fifties or sixties in a cohort sampled during active or convalescent COVID-19.

This chain connects TRBV7-2 to TRBJ1-6, with 7 positions matching TRBD1. CDR1 is SGHTA and CDR2 is FQGNSA in the germline V gene. The CDR3 consists of 13 residues. The ends lost 7 bases at V and 9 bases at J; junction bases unmatched: 6. CDR3 region: CASNVDRVSPLHF. Written as DNA, the CDR3 is TGTGCCAGCAACGTCGACAGGGTTTCACCCCTCCACTTT.

The chain has TRBV4-3 and TRBJ1-4, with TRBD1 matching over 9 bases. CDR1 and CDR2 (germline): LGHNA, YSLEER. The V segment lost 0 bases and the J segment 3 bases; nucleotides outside the gene matches: 8. The CDR3 has 18 residues. The CDR3 nucleotides are TGCGCCAGCAGCCAAGAAGGGGGACAGGGTGCCTCTAATGAAAAACTGTTTTTT. This encodes CASSQEGGQGASNEKLFF.

This sequence joins TRBV20-1 and TRBJ1-5; D is ambiguous. This CDR3 is built from 13 residues. The V gene lost 3 bases and the J gene lost 1 base, with 7 bases spanning the gap. Germline values: CDR1 DFQATT, CDR2 SNEGSKA (reference sequence). CDR3 bases: TGCAGTGCTAGTCCGGGGAGCAATCAGCCCCAGCATTTT. The encoded protein is CSASPGSNQPQHF.

V gene TRBV5-1 combines with J gene TRBJ2-7, with 9 bases aligning to TRBD2. The V gene end was trimmed by 0 bases and the J gene end by 4 bases; junction bases not matched to a gene: 5. Germline values: CDR1 SGHRS, CDR2 YFSETQ. The CDR3 has 15 residues. The CDR3 bases are TGCGCCAGCAGCTTGGTAGCGGGGGCCTCTTACGAGCAGTACTTC. Its translation: CASSLVAGASYEQYF.

This rearrangement joins TRBV5-1 to TRBJ2-7; 8 bases are shared with TRBD2. CDR3 length: 14 residues. Germline assignment: CDR1 SGHRS and CDR2 YFSETQ. V was pared by 4 bases and J by 1 base, with 4 bases of the junction left unmatched. CDR3 in DNA: TGCGCCAGCAGCCTTAGCGGGGTGTCCTACGAGCAGTACTTC. It encodes CASSLSGVSYEQYF.

The chain couples TRBV11-3 to TRBJ2-5; 10 positions agree with TRBD1. Germline V gene lookup returns CDR1 SGHNT and CDR2 YENEEA. The CDR3 totals 15 residues. V gave up 1 base and J gave up 5 bases; unmatched junction bases: 4. The CDR3 here is CASSLAGTGVETQYF. In nucleotides, the CDR3 is TGTGCCAGCAGCTTAGCCGGGACAGGGGTCGAGACCCAGTACTTC.

This clone has a count of ten or more. The chain combines TRBV6-5 with TRBJ1-2; D is perhaps TRBD1 (5 bases). Trimming stripped 5 bases from V and 1 base from J, with 14 bases between. The CDR3 runs 15 residues. Germline V gives CDR1 MNHEY, CDR2 SVGAGI. Here the CDR3 DNA reads TGTGCCAGCAGTCCCGGGGGATATAATAACTATGGCTACACCTTC. This gives the protein CASSPGGYNNYGYTF.

This chain uses TRBV10-3 with TRBJ1-2; D gene unclear. V gave up 2 bases and J gave up 0 bases, with 7 bases separating them. The CDR3 contains 14 residues. Germline-derived CDR1 and CDR2 are ENHRY and SYGVKD. CDR3 coding DNA: TGTGCCATCAGTGAGGGGCCTGCTAACTATGGCTACACCTTC. It specifies CAISEGPANYGYTF.

The chain combines TRBV5-1 with TRBJ1-6; maybe TRBD1 (6 bases). Trimming cost V 4 bases and J 7 bases, with 18 bases left between them. Looked up from germline, CDR1 is SGHRS and CDR2 is YFSETQ. The CDR3 loop spans 16 amino acids. The CDR3 spells CASSDDTGSQNSPLHF. CDR3 nucleotide sequence: TGCGCCAGCAGCGACGATACAGGGTCGCAAAATTCACCCCTCCACTTT.

V and J are TRBV24-1 and TRBJ1-1; no clear D gene. The CDR3 loop spans 12 amino acids. The V gene's germline CDR1 is KGHDR and CDR2 SFDVKD. V was trimmed by 4 bases and J by 11 bases, leaving 13 bases between them. The CDR3: CATSDRSSEAFF. The CDR3 DNA follows: TGTGCCACCAGTGACCGCTCCTCCGAGGCTTTCTTT.

This chain joins TRBV7-9 and TRBJ2-7, with 14 bases identical to TRBD2. The length of the CDR3 is 16 residues. Unmatched junction bases numbered 7, after V lost 5 bases and J lost 4 bases. CDR1 and CDR2 from the germline V gene are SEHNR and FQNEAQ (reference sequence). The CDR3 is CASSPGGTSGGYEQYF. CDR3 bases: TGTGCCAGCAGCCCCGGCGGGACTAGCGGGGGTTACGAGCAGTACTTC.

V is TRBV29-1 and J is TRBJ2-7; D gene ambiguous. This CDR3 has 11 residues. Germline V gene data show CDR1 as SQVTM and CDR2 as ANQGSEA. Between the trimmed V and J ends, which lost 6 bases and 6 bases, there was a span of 12 bases. The chain's CDR3 is CSVQVQLEQYF. The CDR3 bases are TGCAGCGTGCAGGTACAACTCGAGCAGTACTTC.

This clone was seen only a few times. The chain links TRBV29-1 to TRBJ2-7, with 7 bases aligning to TRBD1. The CDR3 consists of 13 residues. V shed 4 bases and J 3 bases; nucleotides not matched to a gene: 6. The germline CDR1 and CDR2 sequences are SQVTM and ANQGSEA. CDR3 amino acids: CSVVDRAYYEQYF. The CDR3, as DNA: TGCAGCGTTGTAGACAGGGCCTACTACGAGCAGTACTTC.

This chain connects TRBV21-1 to TRBJ1-5; the table's D call, TRBD1, was not checked against the DNA. TRBV21-1 is flagged as a pseudogene. This CDR3 has 19 amino acids. CDR3 sequence: CASSKVSRGRTLSNQPQHF. The CDR3 coding sequence is TGTGCCAGCAGCAAAGTCTCGAGGGGGCGAACTCTTAGCAATCAGCCCCAGCATTTT.

This clone was picked up a small number of times. The chain joins TRBV30 to TRBJ1-2; 7 nucleotides line up with TRBD1. There are 10 residues in the CDR3. Germline CDR1 is GTSNPN and CDR2 is SVGIG (reference sequence). The V gene end was trimmed by 5 bases and the J gene end by 7 bases; junction bases not matched to a gene: 1. CDR3 sequence: CAWGQAGYTF. As DNA, the CDR3 is TGTGCCTGGGGACAGGCTGGCTACACCTTC.

The chain uses TRBV11-2 and TRBJ1-5; D is possibly TRBD1 (5 bases). The CDR3 runs 13 residues. V gave up 11 bases and J gave up 1 base, with 12 bases separating them. The germline gives CDR1 SGHAT, CDR2 FQNNGV. This CDR3 reads CAGGGRSNQPQHF. CDR3 nucleotides: TGTGCCGGGGGAGGACGCAGCAATCAGCCCCAGCATTTT.

The V gene is TRBV11-2, the J gene TRBJ2-3; D is possibly TRBD1 (6 bases). From germline, CDR1 is SGHAT and CDR2 FQNNGV. There are 15 residues in the CDR3. Trimming removed 0 bases from V and 3 bases from J, with 10 bases in between. CDR3 in DNA: TGTGCCAGCAGCTTAGAAGGGGGAAGAACAGATACGCAGTATTTT. Translating it yields CASSLEGGRTDTQYF.

This clone was counted at least ten times. The rearrangement links TRBV2 to TRBJ2-1, with 11 bases lining up with TRBD2. The V gene end was trimmed by 2 bases and the J gene end by 4 bases; junction bases not matched to a gene: 1. The germline gives CDR1 SNHLY, CDR2 FYNNEI. This CDR3 spans 15 amino acids. The CDR3 nucleotides are TGTGCCAGCAGTGAACTAGCGGGGGGATACAATGAGCAGTTCTTC. This encodes CASSELAGGYNEQFF.

The chain employs TRBV7-9 and TRBJ2-5, with TRBD1 matching 7 bases. V gave up 5 bases and J gave up 2 bases; unmatched junction bases: 11. CDR3 length: 16 amino acids. CDR1 is SEHNR and CDR2 is FQNEAQ in the germline V gene (reference sequence). The CDR3 region has the DNA TGTGCCAGCAGCCCGACGACCCCGGGACAGCAAGAGACCCAGTACTTC. Its protein is CASSPTTPGQQETQYF.

This clone was seen once. J is TRBJ2-2 and V is TRBV18; 7 positions match TRBD1. V was clipped by 3 bases and J by 4 bases; unmatched bases: 5. The length of the CDR3 is 15 residues. Per germline, CDR1 KGHSH and CDR2 LQKENI. The CDR3 region is CASSPLGGVTGELFF. For the CDR3, the DNA is TGTGCCAGCTCACCGCTAGGGGGCGTCACCGGGGAGCTGTTTTTT.

The chain combines TRBV7-9 with TRBJ2-5; 9 nucleotides match TRBD1. Looked up from germline, CDR1 is SEHNR and CDR2 is FQNEAQ (reference sequence). V lost 2 bases and J lost 5; bases outside the gene matches: 3. This CDR3 contains 14 residues. CDR3 bases: TGTGCCAGCAGCTTATCCACAGGGGGCGAGACCCAGTACTTC. Amino acid sequence: CASSLSTGGETQYF.

The gene calls are TRBV6-5 and TRBJ1-6, with D unclear. V gave up 7 bases and J gave up 7 bases, with 17 bases separating them. The CDR3 totals 15 residues. The germline V gene encodes CDR1 MNHEY and CDR2 SVGAGI. CDR3 nucleotide sequence: TGTGCCAGCAAGGAAGGCGGGGTTCGGAATTCACCCCTCCACTTT. Its protein product is CASKEGGVRNSPLHF.

V gene TRBV19 combines with J gene TRBJ1-5; 9 bases align to TRBD1. Germline CDR1 is LNHDA and CDR2 is SQIVND (reference sequence). The CDR3 has 15 amino acids. With 6 bases clipped from V and 4 bases from J, the junction kept 7 bases outside the gene matches. The DNA of the CDR3 is TGTGCCAGTAGGAGAGGACAGGGGAGAAATCAGCCCCAGCATTTT. Encoded protein: CASRRGQGRNQPQHF. Complete variable domain (other parts from reference TRBV19 and TRBJ1-5): DGGITQSPKYLFRKEGQNVTLSCEQNLNHDAMYWYRQDPGQGLRLIYYSQIVNDFQKGDIAEGYSVSREKKESFPLTVTSAQKNPTAFYLCASRRGQGRNQPQHFGDGTRLSIL.

V usage is TRBV12-3 or TRBV12-4 and J usage is TRBJ2-5; D ambiguous. There are 12 residues in the CDR3. Deletions cut 4 bases from V and 1 base from J, with 4 bases between. The CDR3 here is CASSSSQETQYF. The CDR3 nucleotides are TGTGCCAGCAGTTCCAGCCAAGAGACCCAGTACTTC.

V is TRBV3-1 (or the pseudogene TRBV3-2) and J is TRBJ1-1; no definite D call. Germline-derived CDR1 and CDR2 are LGHDT and YNNKEL (reference sequence). The CDR3 runs 12 residues. V was pared by 2 bases and J by 6 bases, with 7 bases between. This chain's CDR3 is CASSQRVAEAFF. CDR3 nucleotide sequence: TGTGCCAGCAGCCAACGAGTGGCTGAAGCTTTCTTT.